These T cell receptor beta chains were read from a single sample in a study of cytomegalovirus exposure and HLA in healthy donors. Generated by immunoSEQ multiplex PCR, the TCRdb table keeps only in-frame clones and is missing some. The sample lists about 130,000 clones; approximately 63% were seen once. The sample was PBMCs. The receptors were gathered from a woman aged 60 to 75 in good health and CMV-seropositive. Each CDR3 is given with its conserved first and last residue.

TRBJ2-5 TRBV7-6 CASSATGLGETQYF
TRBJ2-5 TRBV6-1 CASSGSGGETQYF
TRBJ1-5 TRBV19 CASSTVNRGPNQPQHF
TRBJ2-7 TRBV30 CAWSVSRHLVEQYF
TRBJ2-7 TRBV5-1 CASSQGLQRSYEQYF
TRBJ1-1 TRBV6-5 CASRITGGTEAFF
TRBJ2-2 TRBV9 CASSAPLGQGANTGELFF
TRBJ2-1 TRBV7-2 CASSLGGLAGANEQFF
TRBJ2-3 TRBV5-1 CASSPTGGADTQYF
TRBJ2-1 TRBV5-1 CASSPRTSGSGGSSEQFF
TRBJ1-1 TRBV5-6 CASSYRAVEAFF
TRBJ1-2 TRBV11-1 CASSFQGYGYTF
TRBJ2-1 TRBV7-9 CASSLDVLAGNNNEQFF
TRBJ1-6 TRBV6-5 CASSYEQGANSPLHF
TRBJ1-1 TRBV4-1 CASSNDRDTEAFF
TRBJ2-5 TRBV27 CASSRGGSVQYF
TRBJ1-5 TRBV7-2 CASSWDRYSNQPQHF
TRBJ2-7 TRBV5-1 CASSLVPAGVSEQYF
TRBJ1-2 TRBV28 CASRTGGGPYGYTF
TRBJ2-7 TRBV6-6 CASTLQGAKEQYF
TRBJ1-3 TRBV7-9 CASSLVSGISGNTIYF
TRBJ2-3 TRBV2 CARAPGQSTDTQYF
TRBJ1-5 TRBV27 CASGLTLSNQPQHF
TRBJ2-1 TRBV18 CASSPLRSSYNEQFF
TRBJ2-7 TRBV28 CASPPGRAGGGEQYF
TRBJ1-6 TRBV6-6 CASSWRNSPLHF
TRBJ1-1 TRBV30 CAWRDIAEAFF
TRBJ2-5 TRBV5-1 CASSLEVARQETQYF
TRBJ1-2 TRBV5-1 CASSGHTGVGYTF
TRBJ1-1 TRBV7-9 CASSLDLGTGPEAFF
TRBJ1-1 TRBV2 CASGRVNTEAFF
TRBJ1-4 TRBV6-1 CASKGQPNEKLFF
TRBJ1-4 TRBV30 CAWSGHPGVSHEKLFF
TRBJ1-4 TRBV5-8 CASRSGRGYLEKLFF
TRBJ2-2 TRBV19 CASIPEAGGRTGELFF
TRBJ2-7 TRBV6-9 CASNGWGGEYEQYF
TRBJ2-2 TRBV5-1 CASSLSLAANTGELFF
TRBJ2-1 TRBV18 CASSLTSGRASEQFF
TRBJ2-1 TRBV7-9 CASSRTSGYDEQFF
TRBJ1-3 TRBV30 CAWARGNTIYF
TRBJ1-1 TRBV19 CASSTGQTNTEAFF
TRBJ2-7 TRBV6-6 CASSSLQGPSYEQYF
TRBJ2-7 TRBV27 CASSRRTGGSYEQYF
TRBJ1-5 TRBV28 CASSQGTQPQHF
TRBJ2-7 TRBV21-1 CASRRTSGRKYEQYF
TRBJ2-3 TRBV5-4 CASRTGLAGGPSTDTQYF
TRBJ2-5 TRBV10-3 CAISESGQKETQYF
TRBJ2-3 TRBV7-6 CASSLLPTDTQYF
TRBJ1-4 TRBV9 CASSVDGRTLGLEKLFF
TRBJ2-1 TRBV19 CASSIGLAPNEQFF
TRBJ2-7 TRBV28 CASSSTSLSSYEQYF
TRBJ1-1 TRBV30 CAWSATGNTEAFF
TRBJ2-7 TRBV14 CASSAHHSRTGRPYEQYF